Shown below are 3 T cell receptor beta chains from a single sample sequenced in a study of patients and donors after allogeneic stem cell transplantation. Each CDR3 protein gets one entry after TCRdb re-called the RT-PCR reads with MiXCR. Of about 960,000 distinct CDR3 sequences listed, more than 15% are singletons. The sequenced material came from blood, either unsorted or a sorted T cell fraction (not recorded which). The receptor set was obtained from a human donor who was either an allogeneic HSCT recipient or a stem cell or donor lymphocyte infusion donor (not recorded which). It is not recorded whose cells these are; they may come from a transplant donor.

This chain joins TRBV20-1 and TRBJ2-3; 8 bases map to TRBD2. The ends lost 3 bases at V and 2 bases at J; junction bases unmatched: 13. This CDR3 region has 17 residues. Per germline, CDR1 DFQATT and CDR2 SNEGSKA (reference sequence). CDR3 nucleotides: TGCAGTGCTAGTGGTGCGTGGCTAGCGGGCCCCACAGATACGCAGTATTTT. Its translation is CSASGAWLAGPTDTQYF.

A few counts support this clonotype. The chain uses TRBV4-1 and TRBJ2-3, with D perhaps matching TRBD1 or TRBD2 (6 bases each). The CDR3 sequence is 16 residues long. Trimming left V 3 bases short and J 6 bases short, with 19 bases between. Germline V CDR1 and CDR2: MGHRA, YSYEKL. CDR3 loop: CASSQGGSSRADTQYF. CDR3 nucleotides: TGCGCCAGCAGCCAGGGGGGCAGTTCACGGGCGGATACGCAGTATTTT.

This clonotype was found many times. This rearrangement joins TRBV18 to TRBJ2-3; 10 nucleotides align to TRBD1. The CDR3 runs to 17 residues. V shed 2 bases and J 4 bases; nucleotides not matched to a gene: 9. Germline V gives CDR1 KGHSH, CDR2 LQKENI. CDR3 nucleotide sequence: TGTGCCAGCTCACCAGGCGTCCGGACAGGGGGGTCAGATACGCAGTATTTT. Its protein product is CASSPGVRTGGSDTQYF.